The rows below give T cell receptor beta chains drawn from one sample of a study of T-cell reconstitution after alpha-beta-depleted transplantation in children. From the PCR reads, TCRdb called clonotypes with MiXCR, one entry per CDR3 protein. This sample has 440,000 or so distinct CDR3 sequences, with roughly 11% found just once. The starting material was PBMCs from the stem cell graft donor, obtained from the stem cell graft. These receptors were collected from a human donor who donated a stem cell graft to a child with acute myeloid leukemia. The CDR3 runs from the conserved cysteine through the conserved F or W. D genes are given only for firm matches. For some rows the clone size is stated as once, few or many, or as a class when expanded; others skip it.

J: TRBJ2-1; V: TRBV20-1; size: .; D: .; CDR3: CSARVLDYNEQFF; DNA: TGCAGTGCTAGAGTATTGGACTACAATGAGCAGTTCTTC
J: TRBJ2-7; V: TRBV5-6; size: .; D: .; CDR3: CASSDESFGEQYF; DNA: TGTGCCAGCAGCGACGAAAGTTTTGGGGAGCAGTACTTC
J: TRBJ2-7; V: TRBV5-1; size: .; D: .; CDR3: CASSFKVNGYEQYF; DNA: TGCGCCAGCAGTTTTAAGGTTAACGGATACGAGCAGTACTTC
J: TRBJ2-7; V: TRBV20-1; size: .; D: TRBD1; CDR3: CSAGPDRGYEQYF; DNA: TGCAGTGCTGGGCCGGACAGGGGCTACGAGCAGTACTTC
J: TRBJ1-4; V: TRBV7-2; size: many; D: TRBD1; CDR3: CASSKTGTGGEKLFF; DNA: TGTGCCAGCAGTAAAACCGGGACAGGGGGTGAAAAACTGTTTTTT
J: TRBJ2-5; V: TRBV6-5; size: many; D: TRBD1; CDR3: CASSWAGTEQETQYF; DNA: TGTGCCAGCAGTTGGGCTGGGACAGAGCAAGAGACCCAGTACTTC
J: TRBJ2-3; V: TRBV6-2/TRBV6-3; size: once; D: TRBD2; CDR3: CASKEREKGRTDTQYF; DNA: TGTGCCAGCAAGGAGCGGGAGAAGGGGCGTACAGATACGCAGTATTTT
J: TRBJ2-3; V: TRBV6-6; size: many; D: .; CDR3: CASSEIDTQYF; DNA: TGTGCCAGCAGCGAGATAGATACGCAGTATTTT
J: TRBJ2-1; V: TRBV5-1; size: few; D: .; CDR3: CASSFRGPHNEQFF; DNA: TGCGCCAGCAGCTTCCGAGGGCCCCACAATGAGCAGTTCTTC
J: TRBJ2-5; V: TRBV7-2; size: few; D: .; CDR3: CASSSGGAGETQYF; DNA: TGTGCCAGCAGCTCAGGAGGGGCGGGGGAGACCCAGTACTTC
J: TRBJ2-5; V: TRBV5-1; size: few; D: .; CDR3: CASSLWYREEETQYF; DNA: TGCGCCAGCAGCTTGTGGTACAGGGAGGAAGAGACCCAGTACTTC
J: TRBJ2-7; V: TRBV5-1; size: .; D: .; CDR3: CASSLEVITTYEQYF; DNA: TGCGCCAGCAGCTTGGAGGTGATCACTACCTACGAGCAGTACTTC
J: TRBJ2-7; V: TRBV7-2; size: many; D: TRBD1; CDR3: CASSLVPGQAYEQYF; DNA: TGTGCCAGCAGCTTAGTTCCGGGACAGGCCTACGAGCAGTACTTC
J: TRBJ2-5; V: TRBV11-2; size: .; D: .; CDR3: CASSPVQGAETQYF; DNA: TGTGCCAGCAGCCCCGTACAGGGCGCGGAGACCCAGTACTTC
J: TRBJ1-4; V: TRBV19; size: few; D: .; CDR3: CASSMWRSATNEKLFF; DNA: TGTGCCAGTAGTATGTGGAGGAGCGCAACTAATGAAAAACTGTTTTTT
J: TRBJ2-7; V: TRBV11-2; size: .; D: .; CDR3: CASSKGFSSYEQYF; DNA: TGTGCCAGCAGCAAGGGATTTTCCAGCTACGAGCAGTACTTC
J: TRBJ2-1; V: TRBV4-3; size: few; D: .; CDR3: CASSQDRAAYNEQFF; DNA: TGCGCCAGCAGCCAAGACCGAGCGGCTTACAATGAGCAGTTCTTC
J: TRBJ2-6; V: TRBV3-1; size: few; D: .; CDR3: CASSHYLSGANVLTF; DNA: TGTGCCAGCAGCCATTACCTCTCTGGGGCCAACGTCCTGACTTTC
J: TRBJ2-7; V: TRBV7-6; size: few; D: .; CDR3: CASSLRATEASYEQYF; DNA: TGTGCCAGCAGCTTACGAGCGACAGAAGCTTCCTACGAGCAGTACTTC
J: TRBJ2-3; V: TRBV20-1; size: .; D: .; CDR3: CSARAGAPDTQYF; DNA: TGCAGTGCTAGAGCGGGGGCCCCAGATACGCAGTATTTT